The entry below gives a single T cell receptor (beta chain) sequence along with its context. The antigen is not known. This sample is drawn from a study of T cell responses to AZD1222 COVID-19 vaccine. TCRdb's copy holds only in-frame clones and misses some; the assay was immunoSEQ multiplex PCR. The sample holds some 99,000 clones, 87% seen once. Germline V gene data show CDR1 as SGHTA and CDR2 as FQGNSA. The CDR3 extends over 17 amino acids. V was pared by 0 bases and J by 0 bases, with 1 base of the junction left unmatched. Study results and limitations: Donors in the cohort were predominantly white British and more often female, and clonal diversity was possibly underestimated. The breadth and depth of Spike-specific TCRs increased once two AZD1222 doses had been given. Repertoires in all cases were sampled only once the peak T cell response had passed. Only a handful of AZD1222 recipients were seropositive at baseline.

This receptor was identified in an adult in good health. The J gene is TRBJ2-7, the V gene TRBV7-2, with 14 positions matching TRBD2. The sequencing here drew on peripheral blood, taken on day 0 of AZD1222 vaccination. CDR3 bases: TGTGCCAGCAGCTTAGCCGGGACTAGCGGGAGCTCCTACGAGCAGTACTTC. Its protein is CASSLAGTSGSSYEQYF.